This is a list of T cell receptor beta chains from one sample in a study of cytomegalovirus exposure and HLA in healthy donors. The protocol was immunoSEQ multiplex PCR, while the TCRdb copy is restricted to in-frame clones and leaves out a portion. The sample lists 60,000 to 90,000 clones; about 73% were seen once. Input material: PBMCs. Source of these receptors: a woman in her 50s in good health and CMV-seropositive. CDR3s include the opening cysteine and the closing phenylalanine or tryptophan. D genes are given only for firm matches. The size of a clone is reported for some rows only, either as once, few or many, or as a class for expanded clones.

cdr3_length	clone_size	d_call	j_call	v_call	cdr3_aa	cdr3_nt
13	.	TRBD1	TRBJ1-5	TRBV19	CASRDRGNQPQHF	TGTGCCAGTAGAGACAGGGGCAATCAGCCCCAGCATTTT
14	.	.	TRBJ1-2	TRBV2	CASNRQVLNYGYTF	TGTGCCAGCAACCGACAGGTTCTTAACTATGGCTACACCTTC
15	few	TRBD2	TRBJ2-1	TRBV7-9	CASSLGGEGRDEQFF	TGTGCCAGCAGCTTAGGGGGGGAGGGCCGTGATGAGCAGTTCTTC
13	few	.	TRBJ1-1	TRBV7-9	CASSHPGNTEAFF	TGTGCCAGCAGCCACCCGGGAAACACTGAAGCTTTCTTT
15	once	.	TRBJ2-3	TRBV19	CASSMWGRETDTQYF	TGTGCCAGTAGTATGTGGGGTAGGGAGACCGATACGCAGTATTTT
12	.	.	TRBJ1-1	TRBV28	CASSFQGPEAFF	TGTGCCAGCAGTTTTCAGGGGCCTGAAGCTTTCTTT
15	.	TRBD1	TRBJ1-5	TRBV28	CASSPQTGGEQPQHF	TGTGCCAGCAGTCCACAGACAGGGGGCGAGCAGCCCCAGCATTTT
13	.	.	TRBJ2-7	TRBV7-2	CASIRRDHYEQYF	TGTGCCAGCATACGGCGGGACCACTACGAGCAGTACTTC
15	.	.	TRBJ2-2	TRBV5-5	CASSFLTGFTGELFF	TGTGCCAGCAGCTTTTTAACAGGGTTCACCGGGGAGCTGTTTTTT
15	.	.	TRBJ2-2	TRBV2	CASSPTGYGTGELFF	TGTGCCAGCAGTCCCACAGGGTACGGCACCGGGGAGCTGTTTTTT
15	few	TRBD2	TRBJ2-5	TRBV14	CASSKKTGREETQYF	TGTGCCAGCAGCAAAAAGACGGGGAGGGAAGAGACCCAGTACTTC
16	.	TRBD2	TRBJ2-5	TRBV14	CASSQGLVAGVETQYF	TGTGCCAGCAGCCAAGGGTTGGTAGCGGGAGTTGAGACCCAGTACTTC
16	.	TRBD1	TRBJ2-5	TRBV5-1	CASSLVLGRGQETQYF	TGCGCCAGCAGCTTGGTCCTCGGCAGGGGGCAAGAGACCCAGTACTTC
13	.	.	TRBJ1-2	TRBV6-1	CASSEHSLYGYTF	TGTGCCAGCAGTGAACACAGTCTCTATGGCTACACCTTC
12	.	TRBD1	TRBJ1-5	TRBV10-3	CASRQGNEPQHF	TGTGCCAGCCGACAGGGAAACGAGCCCCAGCATTTT
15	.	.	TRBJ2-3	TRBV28	CASSQGSAGTDTQYF	TGTGCCAGCAGCCAGGGGTCGGCGGGCACAGATACGCAGTATTTT
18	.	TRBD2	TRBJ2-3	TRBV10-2	CASSENSGLAGGEDTQYF	TGCGCCAGCAGTGAAAATTCGGGACTAGCGGGGGGGGAGGATACGCAGTATTTT
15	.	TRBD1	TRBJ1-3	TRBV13	CASWDRGLSGNTIYF	TGTGCCAGTTGGGACAGGGGGCTGTCTGGAAACACCATATATTTT
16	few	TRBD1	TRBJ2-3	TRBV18	CASSPPTGEATDTQYF	TGTGCCAGCTCACCACCAACAGGGGAAGCGACAGATACGCAGTATTTT
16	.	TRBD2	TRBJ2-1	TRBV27	CASSGFGTSGRGEQFF	TGTGCCAGCAGTGGCTTTGGGACTAGCGGGAGAGGTGAGCAGTTCTTC
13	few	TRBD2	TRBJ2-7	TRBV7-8	CASRRGDSYEQYF	TGTGCCAGTCGACGGGGGGACTCCTACGAGCAGTACTTC
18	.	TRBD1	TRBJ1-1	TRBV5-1	CASSSFGTGGSFYTEAFF	TGCGCCAGCAGCTCTTTCGGGACAGGGGGTTCTTTTTACACTGAAGCTTTCTTT
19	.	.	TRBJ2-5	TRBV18	CASSLNPLKGTSGGETQYF	TGTGCCAGCTCACTCAACCCCTTGAAAGGGACATCGGGCGGAGAGACCCAGTACTTC
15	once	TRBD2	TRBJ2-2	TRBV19	CASSSSGRSTGELFF	TGTGCCAGTAGTTCTAGCGGGAGAAGCACCGGGGAGCTGTTTTTT
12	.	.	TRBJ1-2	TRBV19	CASSPGIYGYTF	TGTGCCAGTAGCCCCGGGATCTATGGCTACACCTTC
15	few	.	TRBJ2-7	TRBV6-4	CASSYSTGSLREQYF	TGTGCCAGCAGTTACTCAACGGGGAGCCTACGGGAGCAGTACTTC
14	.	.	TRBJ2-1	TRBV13	CASVDREVRNEQFF	TGTGCCAGTGTAGACAGGGAGGTTAGAAATGAGCAGTTCTTC
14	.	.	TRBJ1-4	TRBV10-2	CASGSPAKNEKLFF	TGCGCCAGCGGGTCGCCAGCGAAAAATGAAAAACTGTTTTTT